Listed here are 20 T cell receptor beta chains from one sample, sequenced in a study of T cell repertoires in cytomegalovirus infection. In TCRdb, the reads were re-called with MiXCR into one record per CDR3 protein. The profile shows roughly 990,000 distinct CDR3 sequences, less than 35% of them singletons. Their specific antigens are unknown. The sequenced sample was cultured CD8+ T cells from PBMCs, obtained from culture after CMV antigen stimulation. The receptor source for this set is a human donor in good health (CMV status not recorded). Some clones in this sample may be carry-over from other donors' samples.

The chain is built from TRBV6-4 and TRBJ2-1; TRBD2 agrees at 14 bases. Germline V gives CDR1 MRHNA, CDR2 SNTAGT. The CDR3 contains 20 residues. Losses at the gene ends were 5 bases for V and 4 bases for J; bases not matched to a gene: 16. The CDR3 coding sequence is TGTGCCAGCAGTCCCCCGGACCGACTAGCGGGGGGGCTTAGGTACAATGAGCAGTTCTTC. Its protein is CASSPPDRLAGGLRYNEQFF.

This clonotype was found many times. The chain recombines TRBV7-2 with TRBJ1-1, with D unresolved. The germline V gene has CDR1 SGHTA and CDR2 FQGNSA. V was clipped by 3 bases and J by 1 base, with 6 bases between them. CDR3 size: 13 residues. Here the CDR3 DNA reads TGTGCCAGCAGCTTCTACAGGAACACTGAAGCTTTCTTT. Translated: CASSFYRNTEAFF.

The J gene is TRBJ2-5, the V gene TRBV7-9, with 8 bases fitting TRBD2. V lost 5 bases, J lost 5 bases, and 16 bases stayed unmatched. The germline V gene encodes CDR1 SEHNR and CDR2 FQNEAQ (reference sequence). The length of the CDR3 is 17 residues. The CDR3 spells CASSLRTSQVQRETQYF. Here the CDR3 DNA reads TGTGCCAGCAGCCTACGGACTAGCCAGGTCCAAAGGGAGACCCAGTACTTC.

This clonotype turned up a few times. The genes are TRBV28 and TRBJ2-7, with D possibly being TRBD1 or TRBD2 (5 bases each). Per germline, CDR1 MDHEN and CDR2 SYDVKM. Trimming took 5 bases from V and 2 from J, leaving 16 bases between them. The CDR3 length is 15 residues. CDR3 sequence: CASSTRDVLPYEQYV. The CDR3 nucleotides are TGTGCCAGCAGTACGAGGGACGTCCTCCCCTACGAGCAGTACGTC.

This clonotype was seen more than once but under ten times. This chain joins TRBV4-1 and TRBJ1-4, with 9 bases aligning to TRBD1. The CDR3 has 17 residues. With V trimmed by 5 bases and J by 2 bases, 9 bases remained unmatched. CDR1 and CDR2 (germline): MGHRA, YSYEKL. In nucleotides, the CDR3 is TGCGCCAGCAGCTACCTTACAGGGGGCACTACTAATGAAAAACTGTTTTTT. Amino acid sequence: CASSYLTGGTTNEKLFF.

Remarks on this clonotype: At one boundary the junction diverges from the germline segment, which might be a read error. The chain joins TRBV11-2 to TRBJ1-1; D is perhaps TRBD1 (5 bases). Looked up from germline, CDR1 is SGHAT and CDR2 is FQNNGV. This CDR3 is built from 13 residues. This chain's CDR3 is CTSTLPGLTEAFF. CDR3 nucleotide sequence: TGTACCAGCACCCTCCCGGGACTCACTGAAGCTTTCTTT.

This sequence joins TRBV9 and TRBJ2-4, with 7 bases aligning to TRBD2. The V gene's germline CDR1 is SGDLS and CDR2 YYNGEE. The CDR3 has 16 amino acids. Germline trimming cut 3 bases from V and 0 bases from J; bases unmatched to any gene: 6. Here the CDR3 reads CASSAGGGLAKNIQYF. The CDR3 DNA reads as TGTGCCAGCAGCGCTGGGGGGGGGTTAGCCAAAAACATTCAGTACTTC. The full variable domain, with the rest looked up from reference TRBV9 and TRBJ2-4, is DSGVTQTPKHLITATGQRVTLRCSPRSGDLSVYWYQQSLDQGLQFLIQYYNGEERAKGNILERFSAQQFPDLHSELNLSSLELGDSALYFCASSAGGGLAKNIQYFGAGTRLSVL.

The V gene is TRBV15, the J gene TRBJ2-3, with 7 nucleotides matching TRBD2. J was trimmed by 4 bases and V by 5 bases; bases with no gene match: 15. Germline V gene data show CDR1 as LNHNV and CDR2 as YYDKDF (reference sequence). The CDR3 totals 17 residues. The DNA of the CDR3 is TGTGCCACCAGCCCTTCGTCCCTTAAGGGGAGGGCAGATACGCAGTATTTT. Translated, it gives CATSPSSLKGRADTQYF.

This clonotype was detected only a few times. V gene TRBV12-3 or TRBV12-4 combines with J gene TRBJ2-1; no definite D call. There are 11 residues in the CDR3. Trimming shortened V by 7 bases and J by 7 bases, and 8 bases separated the two germline ends. The CDR3 here is CASILGNEQFF. CDR3 nucleotide sequence: TGTGCCAGCATCCTAGGTAATGAGCAGTTCTTC.

The genes are TRBV6-1 and TRBJ1-6, with unresolved D. The CDR3 has 14 residues. Germline values: CDR1 MNHNS, CDR2 SASEGT. V was pared by 7 bases and J by 12 bases, with 19 bases between. The CDR3 region has the DNA TGTGCCAGCACCGTTTTTGGTATTGGAGAACCCCTCCACTTT. This sequence encodes CASTVFGIGEPLHF.

J is TRBJ1-4 and V is TRBV9; unclear D gene. The CDR3 spans 15 residues. Germline-derived CDR1 and CDR2 are SGDLS and YYNGEE. The germline V and J ends were trimmed by 4 bases and 6 bases, with 16 bases remaining between them. CDR3 nucleotide sequence: TGTGCCAGCAGCCCAGACGGGGTGTCGGATGAAAAACTGTTTTTT. Translated: CASSPDGVSDEKLFF.

This clonotype has at least ten counts. CDR3 sequence (DNA): TGTGCCAGCAGAAGGGACGAGCGGGGCACAGATACGCAGTATTTT. It codes for CASRRDERGTDTQYF. The chain recombines TRBV6-6 with TRBJ2-3; perhaps TRBD2 as D (6 bases). CDR3 length equals 15 residues. Deletions cut 6 bases from V and 1 base from J, with 14 bases between. The germline V gene has CDR1 MNHNY and CDR2 SVGAGI (reference sequence).

Regarding this clonotype: Germline is not matched at one junction end, which may reflect a read error. The chain combines TRBV4-1 with TRBJ2-1; 10 nucleotides align to TRBD1. Germline lookup yields CDR1 MGHRA and CDR2 YSYEKL. The CDR3 sequence is 15 residues long. The CDR3 DNA reads TGTGCCAGCAGACTCACCCGGGACAGGGGCAATGAGCAGTTCTTC. It encodes CASRLTRDRGNEQFF.

This sequence joins TRBV9 and TRBJ2-5, with D maybe TRBD1 (6 bases). V was cut by 2 bases and J by 1 base, with 9 bases left in between. Germline V gene data show CDR1 as SGDLS and CDR2 as YYNGEE. CDR3 length: 14 residues. DNA for the CDR3: TGTGCCAGCAGCGTGGGGGACACCCAAGAGACCCAGTACTTC. Its protein is CASSVGDTQETQYF.

This clonotype was detected only a few times. The chain recombines TRBV7-6 with TRBJ1-6; D is possibly TRBD1 (5 bases). This CDR3 comprises 15 residues. V shed 4 bases and J shed 5 bases, with 12 bases lying between them. CDR1 SGHVS and CDR2 FNYEAQ come from the germline V gene. In DNA form, the CDR3 reads TGTGCCAGCAGCTCCTGGGACGACAATAATTCACCCCTCCACTTT. Its translation: CASSSWDDNNSPLHF.

V usage is TRBV4-1 and J usage is TRBJ2-2; the D gene is possibly TRBD1 (5 bases). The CDR3 is made up of 16 amino acids. In germline, CDR1 is MGHRA, CDR2 YSYEKL. V was pared by 1 base and J by 0 bases, with 9 bases between. The CDR3 reads CASSQVRTPNTGELFF. The CDR3 DNA reads TGCGCCAGCAGCCAAGTTCGGACACCGAACACCGGGGAGCTGTTTTTT.

The table lists this clonotype with a count of one. The genes are TRBV27 and TRBJ2-1; no firm D call. The CDR3 totals 12 residues. Trimming took 6 bases from V and 12 from J, leaving 15 bases between them. Germline CDR1 MNHEY, CDR2 SMNVEV (reference sequence). CDR3 loop: CASSRPRERQFF. The CDR3 coding sequence is TGTGCCAGCAGCCGACCCCGAGAACGGCAGTTCTTC.

A few counts support this clonotype. The chain employs TRBV19 and TRBJ1-2, with D possibly being TRBD1 (5 bases). The CDR3 consists of 14 residues. Germline values: CDR1 LNHDA, CDR2 SQIVND (reference sequence). V shed 3 bases and J shed 4 bases, with 12 bases lying between them. The CDR3 is CASSIKSTVYGYTF. The DNA of the CDR3 is TGTGCCAGTAGTATCAAATCGACAGTCTATGGCTACACCTTC.

The chain employs TRBV6-2 or TRBV6-3 and TRBJ1-5; a possible D gene is TRBD1 (6 bases). The length of the CDR3 is 15 residues. Germline loops: CDR1 MNHEY, CDR2 SVGEGT. Trimming cost V 6 bases and J 6 bases, with 18 bases left between them. CDR3 bases: TGTGCCAGCAGCGCAGGGATGGGGGCTGGTCAGCCCCAGCATTTT. Its protein is CASSAGMGAGQPQHF.

This clonotype appeared a few times. This chain connects TRBV7-2 to TRBJ1-6; TRBD1 aligns across 11 bases. Germline V lookup: CDR1 SGHTA, CDR2 FQGNSA. V gave up 3 bases and J gave up 7 bases; unmatched junction bases: 2. CDR3 size: 15 residues. The CDR3: CASSFGQGANSPLHF. In DNA form, the CDR3 reads TGTGCCAGCAGCTTCGGACAGGGGGCGAATTCACCCCTCCACTTT.